The clone carrying this T cell receptor (beta chain) appeared a single time. As yet, its antigen is unknown. CDR1 is SGHNT, CDR2 YENEEA, per germline. Trimming took 0 bases from V and 7 from J, leaving 8 bases between them. The CDR3 is 13 amino acids. These data originate in a study of T cell responses to AZD1222 COVID-19 vaccine. Study as a whole: Analyses pooled second doses at about 4 or about 12 weeks. Study results and limitations: Clonal diversity may have been underestimated, and the donors were mostly white British, with more females than males. An increase in Spike-specific TCR breadth and depth was observed after two AZD1222 doses.

The assay was immunoSEQ multiplex PCR, and TCRdb's table has in-frame clones only and misses some. Found here are 85,000 to 100,000 clones, 86% of them singletons; the top ten hold 10%. The J gene is TRBJ2-3, the V gene TRBV11-3, with D possibly TRBD2 on 6 matching bases. The material was peripheral blood, obtained on day 0 of AZD1222 vaccination. The TCR originated in an adult in good health. The CDR3 coding sequence is TGTGCCAGCAGCTTAGAGCGGGGAAATACGCAGTATTTT. Translation: CASSLERGNTQYF. The full variable domain, completed using reference TRBV11-3 and TRBJ2-3, is EAGVVQSPRYKIIEKKQPVAFWCNPISGHNTLYWYLQNLGQGPELLIRYENEEAVDDSQLPKDRFSAERLKGVDSTLKIQPAELGDSAVYLCASSLERGNTQYFGPGTRLTVL.